Below, 8 T cell receptor beta chains from the same sample are listed, as sequenced in a study of T cell responses to AZD1222 COVID-19 vaccine. Assay used: immunoSEQ multiplex PCR; TCRdb lists only in-frame clones, some missing. The sample carries 100,000 to 130,000 clones, 87% recorded once. The sample was peripheral blood, taken on day 0 of AZD1222 vaccination. Receptors were obtained from an adult in good health.

The V and J genes are TRBV7-8 and TRBJ2-1; D gene uncertain. Germline V CDR1 and CDR2: SGHVS, FQNEAQ. Between the trimmed V and J ends, which lost 6 bases and 4 bases, there was a span of 16 bases. This CDR3 region has 15 residues. The CDR3 spells CASSSHRTLYNEQFF. CDR3 in DNA: TGTGCCAGCAGTTCCCACCGGACCTTGTACAATGAGCAGTTCTTC.

The chain is built from TRBV7-6 and TRBJ1-2, with D maybe TRBD1 (6 bases). Per the germline V gene, CDR1 is SGHVS and CDR2 is FNYEAQ. V lost 3 bases and J lost 4, with 15 bases in between. CDR3 length: 15 amino acids. The CDR3 coding sequence is TGTGCCAGCAGCTTGGAGGGGGGGGAACCCTATGGCTACACCTTC. Its protein is CASSLEGGEPYGYTF.

This chain joins TRBV2 and TRBJ1-2; D remains ambiguous. Trimming cost V 6 bases and J 8 bases, with 10 bases left between them. Looked up from germline, CDR1 is SNHLY and CDR2 is FYNNEI. This CDR3 region has 11 residues. CDR3 sequence: CASSRVAGYTF. CDR3 in DNA: TGTGCCAGCAGCCGGGTCGCCGGCTACACCTTC.

The chain recombines TRBV4-1 with TRBJ2-1; D may be TRBD2 (5 bases). The germline CDR1 and CDR2 sequences are MGHRA and YSYEKL. The CDR3 is 17 amino acids. Trimming shortened V by 3 bases and J by 3 bases, and 18 bases separated the two germline ends. CDR3 nucleotides: TGCGCCAGCAGCCATGACAAGAGCGGAACCTACTACAATGAGCAGTTCTTC. Translated, it gives CASSHDKSGTYYNEQFF.

The rearrangement uses TRBV5-4 and TRBJ1-6; 9 bases are shared with TRBD1. The CDR3 has 16 amino acids. The V and J ends lost 4 bases and 7 bases, in that order; junction bases with no gene match: 9. Germline loops: CDR1 SGHNT, CDR2 YYREEE (reference sequence). The CDR3 loop is CASSTYDGTGNSPLHF. The CDR3, as DNA: TGTGCCAGCAGCACGTACGACGGGACAGGGAATTCACCCCTCCACTTT.

V gene TRBV7-6 combines with J gene TRBJ1-5, with a weak D call TRBD1 (5 bases). V lost 11 bases and J 2 bases, leaving 7 bases between the germline ends. This CDR3 has 11 residues. In germline, CDR1 is SGHVS, CDR2 FNYEAQ. CDR3 coding DNA: TGTGCCTGGGGACGCAATCAGCCCCAGCATTTT. It codes for CAWGRNQPQHF. The full variable domain, with the rest looked up from reference TRBV7-6 and TRBJ1-5, is GAGVSQSPRYKVTKRGQDVALRCDPISGHVSLYWYRQALGQGPEFLTYFNYEAQQDKSGLPNDRFSAERPEGSISTLTIQRTEQRDSAMYRCAWGRNQPQHFGDGTRLSIL.

The DNA for the CDR3 is TGTGCCAGCAGTTACCGGGACAACACCGGGGAGCTGTTTTTT. Encoded protein: CASSYRDNTGELFF. V gene TRBV6-5 combines with J gene TRBJ2-2; D may be TRBD1 or TRBD2 (5 bases each). The CDR3 is 14 amino acids. CDR1 is MNHEY, CDR2 SVGAGI, per germline. V was shortened by 2 bases and J by 2 bases, with 6 bases between the two germline ends.

The genes are TRBV5-1 and TRBJ2-5; D possibly uses TRBD1 or TRBD2 (6 bases each). Germline assignment: CDR1 SGHRS and CDR2 YFSETQ. With 2 bases removed from V and 3 bases from J, the gap between germline ends came to 11 bases. CDR3 size: 14 residues. DNA of the CDR3: TGCGCCAGCAGCTTAGGGGGGCAGAAAGAGACCCAGTACTTC. It translates to CASSLGGQKETQYF.